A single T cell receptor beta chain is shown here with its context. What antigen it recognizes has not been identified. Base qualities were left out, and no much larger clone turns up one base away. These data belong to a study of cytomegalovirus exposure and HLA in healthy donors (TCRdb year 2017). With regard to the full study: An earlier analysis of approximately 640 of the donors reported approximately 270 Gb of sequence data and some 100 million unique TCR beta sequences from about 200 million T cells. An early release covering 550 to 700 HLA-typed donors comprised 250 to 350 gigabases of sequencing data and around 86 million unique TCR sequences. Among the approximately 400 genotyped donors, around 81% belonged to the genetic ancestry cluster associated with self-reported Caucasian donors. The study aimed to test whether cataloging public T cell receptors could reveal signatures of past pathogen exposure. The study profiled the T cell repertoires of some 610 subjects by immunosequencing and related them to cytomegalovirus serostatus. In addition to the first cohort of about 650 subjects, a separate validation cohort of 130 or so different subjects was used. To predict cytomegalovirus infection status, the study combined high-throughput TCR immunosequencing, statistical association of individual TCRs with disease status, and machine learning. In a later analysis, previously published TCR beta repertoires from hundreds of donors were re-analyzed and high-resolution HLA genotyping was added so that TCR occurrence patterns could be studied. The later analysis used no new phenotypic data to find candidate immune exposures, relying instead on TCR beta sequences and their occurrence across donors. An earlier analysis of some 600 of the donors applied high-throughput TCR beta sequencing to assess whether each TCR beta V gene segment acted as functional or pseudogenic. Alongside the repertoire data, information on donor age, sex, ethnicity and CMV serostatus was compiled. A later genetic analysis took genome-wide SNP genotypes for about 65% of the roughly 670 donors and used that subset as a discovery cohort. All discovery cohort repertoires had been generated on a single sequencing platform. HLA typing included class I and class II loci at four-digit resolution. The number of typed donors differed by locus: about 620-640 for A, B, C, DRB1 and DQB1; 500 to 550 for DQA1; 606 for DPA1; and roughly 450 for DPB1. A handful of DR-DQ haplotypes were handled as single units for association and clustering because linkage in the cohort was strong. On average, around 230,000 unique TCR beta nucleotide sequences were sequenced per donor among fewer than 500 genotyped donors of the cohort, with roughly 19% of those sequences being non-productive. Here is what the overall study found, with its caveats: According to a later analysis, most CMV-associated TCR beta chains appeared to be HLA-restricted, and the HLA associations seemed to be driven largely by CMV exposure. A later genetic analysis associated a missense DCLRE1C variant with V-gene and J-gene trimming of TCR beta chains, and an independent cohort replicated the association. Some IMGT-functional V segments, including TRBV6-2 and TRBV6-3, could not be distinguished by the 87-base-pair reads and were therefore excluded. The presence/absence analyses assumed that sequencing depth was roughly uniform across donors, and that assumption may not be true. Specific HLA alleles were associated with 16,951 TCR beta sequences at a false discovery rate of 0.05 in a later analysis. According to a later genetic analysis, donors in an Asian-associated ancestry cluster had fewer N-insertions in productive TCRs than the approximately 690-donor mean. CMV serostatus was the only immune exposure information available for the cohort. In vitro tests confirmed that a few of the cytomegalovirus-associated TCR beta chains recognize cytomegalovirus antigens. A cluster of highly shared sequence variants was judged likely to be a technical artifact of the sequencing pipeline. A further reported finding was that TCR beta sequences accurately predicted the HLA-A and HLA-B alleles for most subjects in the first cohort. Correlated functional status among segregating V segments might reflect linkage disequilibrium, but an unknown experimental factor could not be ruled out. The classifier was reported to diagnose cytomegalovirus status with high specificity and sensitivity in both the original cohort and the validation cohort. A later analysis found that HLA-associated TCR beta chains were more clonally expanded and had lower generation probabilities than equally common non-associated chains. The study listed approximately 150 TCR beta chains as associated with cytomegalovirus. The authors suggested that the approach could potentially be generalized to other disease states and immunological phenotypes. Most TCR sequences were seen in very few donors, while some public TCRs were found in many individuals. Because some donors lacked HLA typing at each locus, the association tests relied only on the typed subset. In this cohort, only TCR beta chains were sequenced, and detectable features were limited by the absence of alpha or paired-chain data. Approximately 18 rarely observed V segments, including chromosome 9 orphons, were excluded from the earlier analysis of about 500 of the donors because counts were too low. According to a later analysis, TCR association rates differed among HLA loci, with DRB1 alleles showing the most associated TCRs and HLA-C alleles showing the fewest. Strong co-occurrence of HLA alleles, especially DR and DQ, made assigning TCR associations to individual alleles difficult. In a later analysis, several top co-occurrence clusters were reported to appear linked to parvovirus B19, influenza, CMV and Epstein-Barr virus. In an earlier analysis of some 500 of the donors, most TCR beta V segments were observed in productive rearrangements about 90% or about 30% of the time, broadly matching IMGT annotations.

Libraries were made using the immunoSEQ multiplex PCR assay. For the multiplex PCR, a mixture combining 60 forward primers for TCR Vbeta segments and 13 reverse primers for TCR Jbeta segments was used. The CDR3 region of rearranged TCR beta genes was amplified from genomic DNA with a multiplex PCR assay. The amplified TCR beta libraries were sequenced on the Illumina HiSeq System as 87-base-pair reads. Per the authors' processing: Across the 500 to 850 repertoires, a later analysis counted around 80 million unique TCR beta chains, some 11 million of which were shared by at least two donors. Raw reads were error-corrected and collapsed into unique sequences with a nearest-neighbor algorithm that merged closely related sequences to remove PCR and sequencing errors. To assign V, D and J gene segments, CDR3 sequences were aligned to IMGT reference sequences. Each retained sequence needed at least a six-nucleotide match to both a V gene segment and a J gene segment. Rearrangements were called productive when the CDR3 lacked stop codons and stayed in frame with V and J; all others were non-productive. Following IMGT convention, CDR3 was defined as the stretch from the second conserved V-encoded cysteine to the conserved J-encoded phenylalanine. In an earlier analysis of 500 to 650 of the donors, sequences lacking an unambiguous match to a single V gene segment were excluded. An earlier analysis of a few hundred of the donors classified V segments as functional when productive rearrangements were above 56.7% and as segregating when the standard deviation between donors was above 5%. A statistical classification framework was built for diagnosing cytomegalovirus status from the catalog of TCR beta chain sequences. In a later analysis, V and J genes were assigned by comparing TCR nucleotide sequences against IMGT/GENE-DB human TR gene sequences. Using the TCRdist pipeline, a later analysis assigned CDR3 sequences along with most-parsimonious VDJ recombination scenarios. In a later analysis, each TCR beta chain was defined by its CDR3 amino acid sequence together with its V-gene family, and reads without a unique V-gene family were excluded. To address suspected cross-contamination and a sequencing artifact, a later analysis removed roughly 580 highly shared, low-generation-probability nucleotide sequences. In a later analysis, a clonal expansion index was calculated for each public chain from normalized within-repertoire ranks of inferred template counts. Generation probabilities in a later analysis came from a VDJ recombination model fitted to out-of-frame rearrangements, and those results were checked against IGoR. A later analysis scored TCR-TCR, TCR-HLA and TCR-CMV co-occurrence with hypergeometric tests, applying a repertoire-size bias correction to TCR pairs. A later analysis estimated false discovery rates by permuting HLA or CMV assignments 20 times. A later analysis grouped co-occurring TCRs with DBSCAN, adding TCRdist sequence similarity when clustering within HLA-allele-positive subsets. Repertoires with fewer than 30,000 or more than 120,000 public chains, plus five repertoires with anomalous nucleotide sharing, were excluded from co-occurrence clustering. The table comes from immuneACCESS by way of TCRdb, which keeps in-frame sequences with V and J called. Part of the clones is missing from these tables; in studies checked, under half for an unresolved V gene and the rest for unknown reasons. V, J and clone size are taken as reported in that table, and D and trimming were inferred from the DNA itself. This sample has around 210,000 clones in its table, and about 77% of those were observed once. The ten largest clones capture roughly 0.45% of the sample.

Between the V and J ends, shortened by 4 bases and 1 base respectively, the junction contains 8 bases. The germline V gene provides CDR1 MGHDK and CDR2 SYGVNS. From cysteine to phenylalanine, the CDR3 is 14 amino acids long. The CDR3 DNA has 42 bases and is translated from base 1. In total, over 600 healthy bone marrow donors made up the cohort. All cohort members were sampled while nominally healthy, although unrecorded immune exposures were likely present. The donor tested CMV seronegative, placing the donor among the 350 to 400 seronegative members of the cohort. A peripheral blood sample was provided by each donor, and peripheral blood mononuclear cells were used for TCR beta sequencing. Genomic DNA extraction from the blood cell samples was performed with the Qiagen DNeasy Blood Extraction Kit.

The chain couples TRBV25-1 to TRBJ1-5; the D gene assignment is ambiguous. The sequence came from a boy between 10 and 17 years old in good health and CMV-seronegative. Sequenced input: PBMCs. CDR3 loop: CASSVSRSNQPQHF. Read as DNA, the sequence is TGTGCCAGCAGTGTTAGCCGGAGCAATCAGCCCCAGCATTTT.